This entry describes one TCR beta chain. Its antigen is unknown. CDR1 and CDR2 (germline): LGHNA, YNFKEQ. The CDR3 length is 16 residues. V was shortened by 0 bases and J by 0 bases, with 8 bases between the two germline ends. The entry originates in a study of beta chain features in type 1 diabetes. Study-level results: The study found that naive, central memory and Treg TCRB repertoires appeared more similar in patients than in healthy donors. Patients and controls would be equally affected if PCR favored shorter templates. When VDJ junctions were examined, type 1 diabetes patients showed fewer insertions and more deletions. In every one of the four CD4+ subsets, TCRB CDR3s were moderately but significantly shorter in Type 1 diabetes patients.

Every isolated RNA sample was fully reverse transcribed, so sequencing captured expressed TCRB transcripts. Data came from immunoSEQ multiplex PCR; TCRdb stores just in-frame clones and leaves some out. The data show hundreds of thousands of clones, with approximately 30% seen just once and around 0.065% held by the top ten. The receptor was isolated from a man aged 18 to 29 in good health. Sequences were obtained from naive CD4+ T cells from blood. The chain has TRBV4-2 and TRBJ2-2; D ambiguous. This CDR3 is CASSQDGGANTGELFF. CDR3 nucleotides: TGTGCCAGCAGCCAAGATGGCGGAGCGAACACCGGGGAGCTGTTTTTT.